This section outlines one T cell receptor beta chain sequence together with its context. Per the original data handling: Reference gene primers were amplified, and this amplification served to estimate nucleated cell counts. Some clones are missing from TCRdb's copy, which holds only in-frame ones; the method was immunoSEQ multiplex PCR. V, J and clone size were drawn from that table, and D and trimming were deduced from the DNA. The table shows about 110,000 clones, with roughly 71% occurring only once. This record belongs to a study of blood T cell repertoires in COVID-19. In the study overall: Some COVID-19 samples were acute and others convalescent; all came from the United States, Italy and Spain. From T cells, B-cell-depleted T cells, or PBMCs came the material, which was cDNA or gDNA.

Looked up from germline, CDR1 is SQVTM and CDR2 is ANQGSEA. There are 14 residues in the CDR3. V lost 4 bases to trimming and J lost 1 base; unmatched junction nucleotides: 6. The sequenced material came from peripheral blood. V gene TRBV29-1 combines with J gene TRBJ2-5; 7 nucleotides match TRBD2. This sequence originates from a man at least 80 years old with acute or convalescent COVID-19. The CDR3 DNA follows: TGCAGCGTTGCCCCGGGAGGAACCCAAGAGACCCAGTACTTC. This sequence encodes CSVAPGGTQETQYF.